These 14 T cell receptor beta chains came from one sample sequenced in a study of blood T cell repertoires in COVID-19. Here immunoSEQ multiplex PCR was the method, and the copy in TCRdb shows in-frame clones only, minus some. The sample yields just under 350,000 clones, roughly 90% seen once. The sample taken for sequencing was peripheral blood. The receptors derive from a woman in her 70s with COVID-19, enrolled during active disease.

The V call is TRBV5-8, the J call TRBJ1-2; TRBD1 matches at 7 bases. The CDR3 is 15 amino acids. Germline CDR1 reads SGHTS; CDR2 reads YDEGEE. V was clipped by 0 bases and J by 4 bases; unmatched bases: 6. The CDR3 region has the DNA TGTGCCAGCAGCTTGGCGCAGGGGGGTTCCTATGGCTACACCTTC. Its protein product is CASSLAQGGSYGYTF.

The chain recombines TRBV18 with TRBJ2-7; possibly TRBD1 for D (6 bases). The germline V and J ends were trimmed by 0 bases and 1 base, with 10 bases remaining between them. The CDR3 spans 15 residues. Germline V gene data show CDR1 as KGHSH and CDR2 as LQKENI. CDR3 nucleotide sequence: TGTGCCAGCTCACCACCGGACAGCTTTTCCTACGAGCAGTACTTC. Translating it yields CASSPPDSFSYEQYF.

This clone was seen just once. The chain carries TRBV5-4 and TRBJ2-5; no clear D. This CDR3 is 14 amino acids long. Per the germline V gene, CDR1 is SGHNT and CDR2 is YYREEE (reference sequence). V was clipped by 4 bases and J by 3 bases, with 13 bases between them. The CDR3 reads CASSLPLREETQYF. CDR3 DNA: TGTGCCAGCAGCCTTCCACTTCGGGAAGAGACCCAGTACTTC.

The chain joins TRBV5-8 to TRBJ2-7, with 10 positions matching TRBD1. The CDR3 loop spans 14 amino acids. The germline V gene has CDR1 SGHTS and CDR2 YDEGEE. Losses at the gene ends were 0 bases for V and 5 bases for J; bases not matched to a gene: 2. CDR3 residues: CASSLVGTGDEQYF. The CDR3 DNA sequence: TGTGCCAGCAGCTTGGTGGGGACAGGGGACGAGCAGTACTTC.

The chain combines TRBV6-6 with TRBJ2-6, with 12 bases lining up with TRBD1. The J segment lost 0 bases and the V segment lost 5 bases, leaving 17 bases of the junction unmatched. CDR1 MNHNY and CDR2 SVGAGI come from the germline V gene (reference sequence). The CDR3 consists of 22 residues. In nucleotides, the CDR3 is TGTGCCAGCAGTCCATATTTTCCCCAGGGACAGGGGGCGCGCTCTGGGGCCAACGTCCTGACTTTC. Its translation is CASSPYFPQGQGARSGANVLTF.

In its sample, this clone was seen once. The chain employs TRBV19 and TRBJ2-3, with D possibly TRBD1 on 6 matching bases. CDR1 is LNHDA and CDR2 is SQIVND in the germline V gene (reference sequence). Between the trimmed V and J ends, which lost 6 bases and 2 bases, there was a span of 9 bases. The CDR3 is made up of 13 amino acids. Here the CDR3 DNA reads TGTGCCAGTAGCGGGACACACACAGATACGCAGTATTTT. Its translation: CASSGTHTDTQYF.

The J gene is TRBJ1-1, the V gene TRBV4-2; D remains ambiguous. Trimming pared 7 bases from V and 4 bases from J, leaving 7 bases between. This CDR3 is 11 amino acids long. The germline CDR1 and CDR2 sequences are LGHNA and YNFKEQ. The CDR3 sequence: CASTGGTEAFF. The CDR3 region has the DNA TGTGCCAGCACCGGTGGCACTGAAGCTTTCTTT.

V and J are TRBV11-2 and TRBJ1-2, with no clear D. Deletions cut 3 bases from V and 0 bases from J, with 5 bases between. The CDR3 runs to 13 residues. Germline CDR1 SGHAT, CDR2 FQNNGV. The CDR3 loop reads CASSFTSNYGYTF. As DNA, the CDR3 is TGTGCCAGCAGCTTCACATCTAACTATGGCTACACCTTC.

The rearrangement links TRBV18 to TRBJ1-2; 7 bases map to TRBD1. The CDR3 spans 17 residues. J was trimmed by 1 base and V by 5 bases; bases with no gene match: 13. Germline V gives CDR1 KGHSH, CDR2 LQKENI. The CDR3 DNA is TGTGCCAGCTCAGTCCGAGGAGCAGGGGACAGTAACTATGGCTACACCTTC. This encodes CASSVRGAGDSNYGYTF.

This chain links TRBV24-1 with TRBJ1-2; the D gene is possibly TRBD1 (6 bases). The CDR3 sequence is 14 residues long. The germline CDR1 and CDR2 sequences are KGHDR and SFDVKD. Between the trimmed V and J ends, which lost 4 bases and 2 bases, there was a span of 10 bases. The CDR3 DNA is TGTGCCACCAGTGACCTGACAGGCAACTATGGCTACACCTTC. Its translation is CATSDLTGNYGYTF.

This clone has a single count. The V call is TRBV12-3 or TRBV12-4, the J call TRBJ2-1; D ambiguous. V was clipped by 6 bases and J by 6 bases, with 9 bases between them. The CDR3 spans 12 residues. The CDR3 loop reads CASRPRSNEQFF. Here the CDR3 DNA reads TGTGCCAGCAGACCTAGGAGCAATGAGCAGTTCTTC.

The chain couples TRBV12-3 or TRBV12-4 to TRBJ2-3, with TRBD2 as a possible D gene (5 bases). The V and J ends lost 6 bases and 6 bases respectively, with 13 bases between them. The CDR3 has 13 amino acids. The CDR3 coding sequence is TGTGCCAGCAGCCCTCTGGGAGCCGATACGCAGTATTTT. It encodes CASSPLGADTQYF.

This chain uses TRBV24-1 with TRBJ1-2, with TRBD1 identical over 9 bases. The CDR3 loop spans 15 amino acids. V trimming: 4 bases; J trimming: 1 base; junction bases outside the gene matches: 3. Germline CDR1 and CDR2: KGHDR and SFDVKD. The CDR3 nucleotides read TGTGCCACCAGTGAGGGGACAGGGCTTAACTATGGCTACACCTTC. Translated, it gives CATSEGTGLNYGYTF.

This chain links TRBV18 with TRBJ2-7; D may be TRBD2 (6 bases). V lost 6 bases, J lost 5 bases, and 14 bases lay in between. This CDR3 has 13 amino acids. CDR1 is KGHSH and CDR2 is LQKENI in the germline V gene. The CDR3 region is CASSRETVHEQYF. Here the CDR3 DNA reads TGTGCCAGCTCCCGGGAGACAGTCCACGAGCAGTACTTC.